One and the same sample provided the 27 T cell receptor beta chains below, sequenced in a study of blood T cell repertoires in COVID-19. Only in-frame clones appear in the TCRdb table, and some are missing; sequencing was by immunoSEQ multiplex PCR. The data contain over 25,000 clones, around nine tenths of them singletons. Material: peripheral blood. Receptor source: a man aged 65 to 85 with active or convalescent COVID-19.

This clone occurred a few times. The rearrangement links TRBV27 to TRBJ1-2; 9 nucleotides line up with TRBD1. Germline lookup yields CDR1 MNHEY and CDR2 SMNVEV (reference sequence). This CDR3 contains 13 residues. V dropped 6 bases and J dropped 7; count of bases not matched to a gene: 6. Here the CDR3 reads CASRATGGSGYTF. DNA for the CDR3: TGTGCCAGCAGAGCGACAGGGGGGAGTGGCTACACCTTC.

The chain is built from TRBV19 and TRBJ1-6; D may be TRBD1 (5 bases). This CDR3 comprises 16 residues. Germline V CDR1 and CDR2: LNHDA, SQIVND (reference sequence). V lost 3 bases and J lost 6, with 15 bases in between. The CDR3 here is CASSITGFDTNSPLHF. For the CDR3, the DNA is TGTGCCAGTAGTATTACAGGCTTCGACACTAATTCACCCCTCCACTTT.

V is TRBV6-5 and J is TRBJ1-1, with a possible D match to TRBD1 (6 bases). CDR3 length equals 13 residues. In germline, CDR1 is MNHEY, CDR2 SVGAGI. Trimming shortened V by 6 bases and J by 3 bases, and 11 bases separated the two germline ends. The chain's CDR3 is CASSRQDYTEAFF. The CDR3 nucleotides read TGTGCCAGCAGCAGACAGGATTACACTGAAGCTTTCTTT.

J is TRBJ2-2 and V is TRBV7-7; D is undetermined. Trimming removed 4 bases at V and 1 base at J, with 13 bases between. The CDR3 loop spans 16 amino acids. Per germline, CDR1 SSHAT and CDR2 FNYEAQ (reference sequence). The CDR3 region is CASSSQTDWNTGELFF. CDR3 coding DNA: TGTGCCAGCAGCTCTCAAACTGACTGGAACACCGGGGAGCTGTTTTTT.

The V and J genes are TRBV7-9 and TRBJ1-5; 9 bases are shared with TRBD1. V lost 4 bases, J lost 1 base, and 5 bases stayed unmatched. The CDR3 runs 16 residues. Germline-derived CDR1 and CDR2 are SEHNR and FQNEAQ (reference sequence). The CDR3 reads CASSYYRGLSNQPQHF. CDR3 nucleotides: TGTGCCAGCAGCTATTACAGGGGGCTAAGCAATCAGCCCCAGCATTTT.

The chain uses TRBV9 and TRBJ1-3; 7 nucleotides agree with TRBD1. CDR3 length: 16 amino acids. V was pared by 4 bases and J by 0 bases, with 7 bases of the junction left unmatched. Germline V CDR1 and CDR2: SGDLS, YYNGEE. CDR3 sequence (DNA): TGTGCCAGCAGCATAACAGACAGGGCCTCTGGAAACACCATATATTTT. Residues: CASSITDRASGNTIYF.

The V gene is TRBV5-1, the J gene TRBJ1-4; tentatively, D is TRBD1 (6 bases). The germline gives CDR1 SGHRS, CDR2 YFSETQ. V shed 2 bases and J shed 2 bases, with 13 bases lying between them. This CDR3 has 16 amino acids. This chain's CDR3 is CASSLGGAQTNEKLFF. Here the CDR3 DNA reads TGCGCCAGCAGCTTAGGGGGGGCGCAGACTAATGAAAAACTGTTTTTT.

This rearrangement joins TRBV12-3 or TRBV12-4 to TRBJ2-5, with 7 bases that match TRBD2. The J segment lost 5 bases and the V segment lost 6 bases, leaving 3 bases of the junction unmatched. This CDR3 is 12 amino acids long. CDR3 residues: CASSSGAETQYF. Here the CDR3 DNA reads TGTGCCAGCAGCAGCGGGGCGGAGACCCAGTACTTC.

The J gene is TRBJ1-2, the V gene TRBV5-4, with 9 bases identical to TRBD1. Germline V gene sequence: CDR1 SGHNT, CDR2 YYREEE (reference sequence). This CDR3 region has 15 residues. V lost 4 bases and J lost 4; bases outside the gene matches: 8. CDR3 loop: CASSIQGANGYGYTF. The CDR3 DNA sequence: TGTGCCAGCAGCATACAGGGGGCCAATGGCTATGGCTACACCTTC. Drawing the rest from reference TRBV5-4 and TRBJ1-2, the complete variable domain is ETGVTQSPTHLIKTRGQQVTLRCSSQSGHNTVSWYQQALGQGPQFIFQYYREEENGRGNFPPRFSGLQFPNYSSELNVNALELDDSALYLCASSIQGANGYGYTFGSGTRLTVV.

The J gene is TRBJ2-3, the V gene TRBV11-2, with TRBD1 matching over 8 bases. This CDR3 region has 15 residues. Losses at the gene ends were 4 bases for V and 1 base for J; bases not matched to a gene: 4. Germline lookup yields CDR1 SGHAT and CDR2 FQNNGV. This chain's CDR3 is CASSYPTGGTDTQYF. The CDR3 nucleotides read TGTGCCAGCAGCTATCCGACAGGGGGCACAGATACGCAGTATTTT.

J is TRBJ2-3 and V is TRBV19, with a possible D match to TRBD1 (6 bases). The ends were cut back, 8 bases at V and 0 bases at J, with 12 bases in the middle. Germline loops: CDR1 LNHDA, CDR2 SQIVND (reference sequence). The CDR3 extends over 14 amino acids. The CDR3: CASDPGHSTDTQYF. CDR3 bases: TGTGCCAGTGACCCGGGACATAGCACAGATACGCAGTATTTT.

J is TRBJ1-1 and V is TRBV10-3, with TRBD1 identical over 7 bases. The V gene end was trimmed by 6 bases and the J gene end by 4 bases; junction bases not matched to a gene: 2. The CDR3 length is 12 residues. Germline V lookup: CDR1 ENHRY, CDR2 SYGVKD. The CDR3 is CAIRQGITEAFF. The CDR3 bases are TGTGCCATCAGACAGGGGATCACTGAAGCTTTCTTT.

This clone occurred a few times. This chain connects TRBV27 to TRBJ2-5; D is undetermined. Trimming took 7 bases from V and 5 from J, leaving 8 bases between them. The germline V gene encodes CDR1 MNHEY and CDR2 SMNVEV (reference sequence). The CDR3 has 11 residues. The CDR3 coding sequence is TGTGCCAGCACGGTCGGGGAGACCCAGTACTTC. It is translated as CASTVGETQYF.

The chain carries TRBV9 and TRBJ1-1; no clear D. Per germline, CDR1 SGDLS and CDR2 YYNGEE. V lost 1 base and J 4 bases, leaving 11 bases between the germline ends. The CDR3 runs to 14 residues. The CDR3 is CASSVLDGGTEAFF. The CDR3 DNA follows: TGTGCCAGCAGCGTATTAGACGGCGGCACTGAAGCTTTCTTT.

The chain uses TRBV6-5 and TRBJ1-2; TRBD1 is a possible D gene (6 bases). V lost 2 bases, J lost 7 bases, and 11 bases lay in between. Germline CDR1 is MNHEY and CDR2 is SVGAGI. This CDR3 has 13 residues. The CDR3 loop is CASSYVGAGGYTF. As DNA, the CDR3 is TGTGCCAGCAGTTACGTGGGGGCGGGTGGCTACACCTTC.

In DNA form, the CDR3 reads TGTGCCAGCACTGGGGCCCTTCAAGAGACCCAGTACTTC. Translating it yields CASTGALQETQYF. The chain couples TRBV11-2 to TRBJ2-5, with a possible D match to TRBD1 (5 bases). V gave up 7 bases and J gave up 2 bases, with 11 bases separating them. CDR1 and CDR2 (germline): SGHAT, FQNNGV. The CDR3 loop spans 13 amino acids.

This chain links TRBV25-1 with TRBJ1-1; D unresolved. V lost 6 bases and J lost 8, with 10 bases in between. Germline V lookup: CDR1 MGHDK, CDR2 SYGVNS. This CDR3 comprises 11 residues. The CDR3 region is CASRDTGEAFF. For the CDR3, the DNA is TGTGCCAGCAGAGACACCGGAGAAGCTTTCTTT.

CDR3 loop: CASSQGTVEYF. The CDR3, as DNA: TGTGCCAGCAGTCAGGGGACAGTAGAGTACTTC. This rearrangement joins TRBV28 to TRBJ2-5, with 7 bases that match TRBD1. CDR1 and CDR2 (germline): MDHEN, SYDVKM. V lost 5 bases and J lost 12; bases outside the gene matches: 6. The CDR3 is 11 amino acids. The full variable domain, in which reference TRBV28 and TRBJ2-5 provide the parts outside the CDR3, is DVKVTQSSRYLVKRTGEKVFLECVQDMDHENMFWYRQDPGLGLRLIYFSYDVKMKEKGDIPEGYSVSREKKERFSLILESASTNQTSMYLCASSQGTVEYFGPGTRLLVL.

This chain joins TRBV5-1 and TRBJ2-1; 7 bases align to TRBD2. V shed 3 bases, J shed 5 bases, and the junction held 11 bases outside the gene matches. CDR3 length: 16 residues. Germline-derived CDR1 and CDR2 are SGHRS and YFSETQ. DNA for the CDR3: TGCGCCAGCAGCTCCTCTCCTGGGACTACCGACAATGAGCAGTTCTTC. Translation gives CASSSSPGTTDNEQFF.

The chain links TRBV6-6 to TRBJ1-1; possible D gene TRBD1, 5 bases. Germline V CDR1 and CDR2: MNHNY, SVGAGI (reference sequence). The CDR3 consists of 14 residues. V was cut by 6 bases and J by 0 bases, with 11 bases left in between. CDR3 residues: CASRGGYMNTEAFF. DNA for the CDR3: TGTGCCAGCAGGGGGGGGTATATGAACACTGAAGCTTTCTTT.

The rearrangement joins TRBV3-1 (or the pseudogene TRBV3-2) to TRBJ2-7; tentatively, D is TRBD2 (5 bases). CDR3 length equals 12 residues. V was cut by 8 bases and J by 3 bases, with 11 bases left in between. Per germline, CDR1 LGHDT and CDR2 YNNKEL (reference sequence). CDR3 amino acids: CASAQAGYEQYF. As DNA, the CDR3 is TGTGCCAGCGCCCAGGCGGGCTACGAGCAGTACTTC.

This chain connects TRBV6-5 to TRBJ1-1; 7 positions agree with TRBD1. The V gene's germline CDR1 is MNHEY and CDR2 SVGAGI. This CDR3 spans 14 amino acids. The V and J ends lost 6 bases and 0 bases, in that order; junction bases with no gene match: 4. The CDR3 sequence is CASRPGQLNTEAFF. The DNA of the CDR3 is TGTGCCAGCAGGCCGGGACAGTTGAACACTGAAGCTTTCTTT.

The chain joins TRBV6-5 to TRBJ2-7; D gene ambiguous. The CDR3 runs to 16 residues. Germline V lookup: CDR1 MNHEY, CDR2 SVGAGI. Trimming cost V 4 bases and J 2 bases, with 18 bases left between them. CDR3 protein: CASSSPHRGSPYEQYF. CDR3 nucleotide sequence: TGTGCCAGCAGTTCCCCACATCGCGGATCCCCCTACGAGCAGTACTTC.

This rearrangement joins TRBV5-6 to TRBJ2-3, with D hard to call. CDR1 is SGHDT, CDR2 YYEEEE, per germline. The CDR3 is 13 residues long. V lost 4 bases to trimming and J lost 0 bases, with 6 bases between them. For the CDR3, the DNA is TGTGCCAGCAGCCGACTGAGCACAGATACGCAGTATTTT. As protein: CASSRLSTDTQYF.

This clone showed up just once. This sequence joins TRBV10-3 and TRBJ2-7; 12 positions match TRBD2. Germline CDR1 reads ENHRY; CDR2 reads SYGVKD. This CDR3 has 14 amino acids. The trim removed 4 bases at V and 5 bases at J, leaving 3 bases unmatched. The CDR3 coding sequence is TGTGCCATCAGTGGCCCTAGCGGGAGGGACGAGCAGTACGTC. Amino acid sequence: CAISGPSGRDEQYV.

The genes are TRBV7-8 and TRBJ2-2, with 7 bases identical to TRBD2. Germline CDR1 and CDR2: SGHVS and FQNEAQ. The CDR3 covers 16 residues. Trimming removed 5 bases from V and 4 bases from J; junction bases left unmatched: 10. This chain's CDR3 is CASSPPGGSGTGELFF. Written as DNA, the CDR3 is TGTGCCAGCAGCCCCCCGGGCGGGAGTGGCACCGGGGAGCTGTTTTTT.

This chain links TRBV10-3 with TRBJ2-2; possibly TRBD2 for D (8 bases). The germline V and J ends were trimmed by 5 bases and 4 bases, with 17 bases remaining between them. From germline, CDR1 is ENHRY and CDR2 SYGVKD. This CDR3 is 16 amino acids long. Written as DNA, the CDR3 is TGTGCCATCAGTAGCGGGGGACAGTGGGGCACCGGGGAGCTGTTTTTT. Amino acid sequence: CAISSGGQWGTGELFF.